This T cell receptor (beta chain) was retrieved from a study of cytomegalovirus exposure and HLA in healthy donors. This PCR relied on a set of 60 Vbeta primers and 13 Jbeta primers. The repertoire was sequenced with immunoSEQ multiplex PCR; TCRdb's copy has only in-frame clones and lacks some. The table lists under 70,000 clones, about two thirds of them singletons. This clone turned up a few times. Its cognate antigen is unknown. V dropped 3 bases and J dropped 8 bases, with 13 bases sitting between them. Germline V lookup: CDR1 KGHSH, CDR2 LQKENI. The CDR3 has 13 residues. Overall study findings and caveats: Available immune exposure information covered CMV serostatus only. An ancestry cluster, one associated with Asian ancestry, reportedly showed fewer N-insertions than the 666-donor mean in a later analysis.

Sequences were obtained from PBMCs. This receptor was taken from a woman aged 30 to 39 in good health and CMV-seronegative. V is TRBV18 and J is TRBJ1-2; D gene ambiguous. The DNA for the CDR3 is TGTGCCAGCTCACCGGAGGACGTAACCGGCTACACCTTC. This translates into CASSPEDVTGYTF.